The sample holds a few counts of the clone carrying this T cell receptor (beta chain). Reverse transcribing all isolated RNA meant expressed TCRB transcripts were sequenced. Roughly 3.5 million reads per sample were averaged for naive, central memory and regulatory samples. The data were produced by immunoSEQ multiplex PCR, yet TCRdb's version contains in-frame clones alone and is incomplete. Among about 350,000 clones listed, less than 20% were seen once. This specimen comes from a study of beta chain features in type 1 diabetes. The CDR3 loop spans 14 amino acids. V lost 5 bases and J lost 3; bases outside the gene matches: 6. The germline V gene has CDR1 ENHRY and CDR2 SYGVKD.

The chain joins TRBV10-3 to TRBJ2-5; 7 bases line up with TRBD1. This receptor was obtained from a woman younger than 35 in good health. The sequencing input was naive CD4+ T cells from blood. CDR3 residues: CAISHGTAEETQYF. DNA of the CDR3: TGTGCCATCAGTCACGGGACAGCTGAAGAGACCCAGTACTTC.